The source of this T cell receptor (beta chain) is a study of CD8+CD57+ T cells in acquired aplastic anemia. At the level of the study: Isolated CD4+ and CD8+ cells, once sorted, yielded DNA averaging about 3.4 ug. Healthy donor CD4+ samples were sequenced to a depth that averaged approximately 10 million reads. Study-level findings and limits: Patients and controls were found to share approximately 31 CD8+ CDR3 sequences.

V lost 7 bases, J lost 4 bases, and 14 bases lay in between. Germline V gives CDR1 SGHTA, CDR2 FQGNSA. The CDR3 length is 15 residues. Profiles of TCR beta VDJ and CDR3 were generated from a genomic DNA template. MiXCR, run by TCRdb on the reads, gives a single entry per CDR3 protein. The data show approximately 170,000 distinct CDR3 sequences, around 50% seen once. About this clonotype itself: The antigen is not known.

Material for sequencing was sorted CD4+, CD8+, or CD8+CD57+ T cells (not recorded which) from PBMCs. The sequence was collected from a human donor in good health, serving as a control. This chain links TRBV7-2 with TRBJ1-6, with a weak D call TRBD1 (5 bases). CDR3 sequence: CASNVGQGYNSPLHF. CDR3 sequence (DNA): TGTGCCAGCAACGTCGGGCAGGGTTATAATTCACCCCTCCACTTT.